One sample yielded the 31 T cell receptor beta chains listed below, sequenced in a study of T cell clones after liver transplantation. The assay was immunoSEQ multiplex PCR, and TCRdb's table has in-frame clones only and misses some. The sample includes about 78,000 clones, about 80% seen only once; the top ten take about 0.64%. Sequencing used CD4+ T cells from blood, obtained before liver transplant. These receptors came from a human donor who received a liver transplant.

This chain links TRBV5-1 with TRBJ2-1, with a tentative D call TRBD2 (5 bases). Germline CDR1 reads SGHRS; CDR2 reads YFSETQ. V was trimmed by 6 bases and J by 9 bases, leaving 19 bases between them. The CDR3 runs 14 residues. CDR3 in DNA: TGCGCCAGCACCGAGGGTCTAGTAATGGGTGAGCAGTTCTTC. Its translation: CASTEGLVMGEQFF.

Comments on this clone: This same CDR3 is encoded by further DNA sequences in the sample. The chain recombines TRBV28 with TRBJ2-2; TRBD1 is a possible D gene (5 bases). V gave up 6 bases and J gave up 0 bases, with 8 bases separating them. The V gene's germline CDR1 is MDHEN and CDR2 SYDVKM. The CDR3 runs to 14 residues. The CDR3 nucleotides read TGTGCCAGCAGGACAGATTCGAACACCGGGGAGCTGTTTTTT. Translating gives CASRTDSNTGELFF.

This clone came up a few times. The chain uses TRBV7-6 and TRBJ1-4; 7 bases align to TRBD1. Germline V gene sequence: CDR1 SGHVS, CDR2 FNYEAQ. V shed 5 bases and J 8 bases; nucleotides not matched to a gene: 11. The CDR3 is 15 amino acids. CDR3 sequence reads: CASSPAGQRGEKLFF. Written as DNA, the CDR3 is TGTGCCAGCAGCCCGGCGGGACAGCGAGGGGAAAAACTGTTTTTT.

This clone was picked up a small number of times. The chain is built from TRBV6-1 and TRBJ2-3; 10 nucleotides line up with TRBD2. Germline V gives CDR1 MNHNS, CDR2 SASEGT. V lost 4 bases to trimming and J lost 0 bases; unmatched junction nucleotides: 4. The CDR3 spans 16 residues. In DNA form, the CDR3 reads TGTGCCAGCAGTGGGACTAGCGGAGCGAGCACAGATACGCAGTATTTT. It codes for CASSGTSGASTDTQYF.

The J gene is TRBJ2-7, the V gene TRBV29-1, with 9 bases aligning to TRBD1. V shed 3 bases, J shed 2 bases, and the junction held 2 bases outside the gene matches. Germline V CDR1 and CDR2: SQVTM, ANQGSEA. This CDR3 is 13 amino acids long. CDR3 sequence: CSVEGTGTYEQYF. The CDR3 DNA follows: TGCAGCGTTGAGGGGACAGGGACCTACGAGCAGTACTTC.

This chain uses TRBV30 with TRBJ1-1; a possible D gene is TRBD1 (6 bases). In germline, CDR1 is GTSNPN, CDR2 SVGIG (reference sequence). CDR3 length: 13 residues. V lost 2 bases, J lost 1 base, and 8 bases lay in between. CDR3 amino acids: CAWSPGANTEAFF. The DNA of the CDR3 is TGTGCCTGGAGTCCGGGGGCGAACACTGAAGCTTTCTTT.

In this sample, this clone turned up a few times. The chain combines TRBV2 with TRBJ2-5; D is perhaps TRBD2 (6 bases). The V end was cut by 2 bases, the J end by 5 bases, with 12 bases between. CDR1 SNHLY and CDR2 FYNNEI come from the germline V gene. The CDR3 is 14 residues long. This CDR3 reads CASSETGVRETQYF. CDR3 DNA sequence: TGTGCCAGCAGTGAAACGGGGGTGAGGGAGACCCAGTACTTC.

This chain links TRBV18 with TRBJ2-7; D may be TRBD2 (7 bases). V dropped 1 base and J dropped 4 bases, with 17 bases sitting between them. Germline loops: CDR1 KGHSH, CDR2 LQKENI. CDR3 size: 16 residues. CDR3 loop: CASSPQPGGAKYEQYF. CDR3 coding DNA: TGTGCCAGCTCACCACAGCCGGGGGGCGCGAAGTACGAGCAGTACTTC.

The chain uses TRBV7-8 and TRBJ1-5; D perhaps matches TRBD1 (5 bases). V lost 0 bases and J 4 bases, leaving 19 bases between the germline ends. The CDR3 runs 18 residues. Germline V gene sequence: CDR1 SGHVS, CDR2 FQNEAQ. The DNA for the CDR3 is TGTGCCAGCAGCTTAGCGAAATCGAGACAGTCCATGAATCAGCCCCAGCATTTT. As protein: CASSLAKSRQSMNQPQHF.

DNA for the CDR3: TGTGCCAGCAGCCAATTTAAGATGGGATATTCCAATGAGCAGTTCTTC. It yields the protein CASSQFKMGYSNEQFF. V is TRBV5-6 and J is TRBJ2-1; D unclear. V shed 4 bases and J shed 6 bases, with 20 bases lying between them. Germline-derived CDR1 and CDR2 are SGHDT and YYEEEE. The length of the CDR3 is 16 residues.

This sequence joins TRBV30 and TRBJ2-7, with TRBD2 matching 8 bases. With 8 bases clipped from V and 6 bases from J, the junction kept 15 bases outside the gene matches. CDR3 length: 14 residues. From germline, CDR1 is GTSNPN and CDR2 SVGIG (reference sequence). CDR3 sequence (DNA): TGTGCCGGGACCACCGGGACTAGGGCAGTCGAGCAGTACTTC. It translates to CAGTTGTRAVEQYF.

The genes are TRBV6-5 and TRBJ1-1; D remains ambiguous. CDR3 size: 15 residues. Per germline, CDR1 MNHEY and CDR2 SVGAGI. Trimming cost V 0 bases and J 7 bases, with 15 bases left between them. The CDR3 protein is CASSYSAGSRLEAFF. CDR3 DNA: TGTGCCAGCAGTTACTCCGCCGGCTCCAGGCTTGAAGCTTTCTTT.

This clone was counted between two and nine times. The CDR3 DNA reads TGTGCCACCAGCGGAAGACACAGGGTATCCGGGGAGCTGTTTTTT. It translates to CATSGRHRVSGELFF. The rearrangement joins TRBV15 to TRBJ2-2, with a weak D call TRBD1 (6 bases). The CDR3 has 15 amino acids. Looked up from germline, CDR1 is LNHNV and CDR2 is YYDKDF (reference sequence). V lost 5 bases and J lost 6, with 16 bases in between.

In this sample, this clone turned up a few times. The J gene is TRBJ2-5, the V gene TRBV28; 8 nucleotides match TRBD1. The CDR3 has 13 amino acids. The junction had 4 bases not matched to a gene; V was cut back by 5 bases and J by 5 bases. Germline-derived CDR1 and CDR2 are MDHEN and SYDVKM. CDR3 bases: TGTGCCAGCAGTCAGACAGGGGAGGAGACCCAGTACTTC. It translates to CASSQTGEETQYF. The variable domain in full, with the rest retrieved from reference TRBV28 and TRBJ2-5, is DVKVTQSSRYLVKRTGEKVFLECVQDMDHENMFWYRQDPGLGLRLIYFSYDVKMKEKGDIPEGYSVSREKKERFSLILESASTNQTSMYLCASSQTGEETQYFGPGTRLLVL.

The gene calls are TRBV28 and TRBJ2-7, with TRBD1 matching over 9 bases. Germline loops: CDR1 MDHEN, CDR2 SYDVKM. Trimming removed 5 bases from V and 7 bases from J; junction bases left unmatched: 12. This CDR3 spans 15 amino acids. The CDR3 reads CASSPPGQGVYEQYF. Here the CDR3 DNA reads TGTGCCAGCAGTCCCCCGGGACAGGGAGTGTATGAGCAGTACTTC.

This clone occurred once. This chain uses TRBV10-2 with TRBJ2-5, with D possibly matching TRBD2 (5 bases). The CDR3 is 16 residues long. Germline assignment: CDR1 WSHSY and CDR2 SAAADI. The V and J ends lost 0 bases and 5 bases respectively, with 16 bases between them. The DNA for the CDR3 is TGCGCCAGCAGTGAGTCCCCGGGGTCGGGTCCCGAGACCCAGTACTTC. It codes for CASSESPGSGPETQYF.

The J gene is TRBJ2-1, the V gene TRBV9, with TRBD2 identical over 9 bases. CDR3 length: 16 residues. Trimming cost V 3 bases and J 4 bases; bases outside gene matches: 8. CDR1 and CDR2 from the germline V gene are SGDLS and YYNGEE. The CDR3, as DNA: TGTGCCAGCAGCGGGGGCGGGGGGGAGTGGTACAATGAGCAGTTCTTC. It encodes CASSGGGGEWYNEQFF.

This rearrangement joins TRBV28 to TRBJ1-1; 7 positions match TRBD1. V shed 1 base, J shed 4 bases, and the junction held 6 bases outside the gene matches. The germline CDR1 and CDR2 sequences are MDHEN and SYDVKM. CDR3 length: 15 residues. The CDR3 region is CASSLLTGKGTEAFF. The CDR3 DNA is TGTGCCAGCAGTTTATTGACAGGGAAGGGCACTGAAGCTTTCTTT.

This clone was detected only a few times. J is TRBJ1-2 and V is TRBV2; D uncertain. V shed 4 bases and J shed 4 bases, with 10 bases lying between them. Germline V gene data show CDR1 as SNHLY and CDR2 as FYNNEI. This CDR3 is built from 13 residues. The CDR3 nucleotides are TGTGCCAGCAGTGGGGATAATGGCTATGGCTACACCTTC. Its translation is CASSGDNGYGYTF.

This clone was seen a single time. J is TRBJ2-7 and V is TRBV9; D gene uncertain. V lost 0 bases to trimming and J lost 9 bases, with 7 bases between them. Germline V gene sequence: CDR1 SGDLS, CDR2 YYNGEE. This CDR3 contains 11 residues. As DNA, the CDR3 is TGTGCCAGCAGCGTAGGCCAGGTGCAGTACTTC. As protein: CASSVGQVQYF. The whole variable domain, filled in from reference TRBV9 and TRBJ2-7, reads DSGVTQTPKHLITATGQRVTLRCSPRSGDLSVYWYQQSLDQGLQFLIQYYNGEERAKGNILERFSAQQFPDLHSELNLSSLELGDSALYFCASSVGQVQYFGPGTRLTVT.

The chain couples TRBV2 to TRBJ1-5; TRBD1 might be the D (5 bases). This CDR3 is built from 14 residues. V was shortened by 3 bases and J by 1 base, with 7 bases between the two germline ends. Per the germline V gene, CDR1 is SNHLY and CDR2 is FYNNEI. CDR3 in amino acids: CASSDRVSNQPQHF. DNA of the CDR3: TGTGCCAGCAGTGACAGGGTAAGCAATCAGCCCCAGCATTTT.

The sample holds one count of this clone. V is TRBV2 and J is TRBJ2-2, with 7 positions matching TRBD2. Germline V gives CDR1 SNHLY, CDR2 FYNNEI. The V gene end was trimmed by 7 bases and the J gene end by 0 bases; junction bases not matched to a gene: 2. This CDR3 comprises 14 residues. CDR3 bases: TGTGCCAGCAAGCGGGAACCGAACACCGGGGAGCTGTTTTTT. Its protein is CASKREPNTGELFF.

The chain uses TRBV5-1 and TRBJ1-2; 7 nucleotides agree with TRBD1. Germline CDR1 and CDR2: SGHRS and YFSETQ. The trim removed 3 bases at V and 4 bases at J, leaving 6 bases unmatched. The CDR3 runs to 14 residues. CDR3 sequence reads: CASSSTGPSYGYTF. CDR3 bases: TGCGCCAGCAGCTCGACAGGGCCTAGCTATGGCTACACCTTC.

This chain links TRBV6-1 with TRBJ2-3; 7 positions match TRBD1. The CDR3 length is 13 residues. V shed 7 bases, J shed 3 bases, and the junction held 4 bases outside the gene matches. Germline V lookup: CDR1 MNHNS, CDR2 SASEGT. The CDR3 region is CASKQGRTDTQYF. The CDR3 DNA follows: TGTGCCAGCAAACAGGGGCGGACAGATACGCAGTATTTT.

V usage is TRBV5-1 and J usage is TRBJ2-5, with D possibly matching TRBD1 (6 bases). V was cut by 3 bases and J by 5 bases, with 14 bases left in between. The CDR3 has 14 residues. Germline V gives CDR1 SGHRS, CDR2 YFSETQ. CDR3: CASSWGTGPETQYF. In DNA form, the CDR3 reads TGCGCCAGCAGCTGGGGAACAGGGCCCGAGACCCAGTACTTC.

This clone was detected a few times. Written as DNA, the CDR3 is TGTGCCAGCAGTGAAGGCTACGAGCAGTACTTC. Translated, it gives CASSEGYEQYF. This sequence joins TRBV2 and TRBJ2-7; no clear D gene. The CDR3 contains 11 residues. The ends were cut back, 1 base at V and 3 bases at J, with 1 base in the middle. Germline V gene lookup returns CDR1 SNHLY and CDR2 FYNNEI.

The chain uses TRBV5-5 and TRBJ1-2; TRBD1 might be the D (5 bases). Looked up from germline, CDR1 is SGHKS and CDR2 is YYEKEE (reference sequence). This CDR3 contains 16 residues. V was cut by 4 bases and J by 4 bases, with 20 bases left in between. The CDR3 sequence is CASSLADSHRIYGYTF. The CDR3 DNA sequence: TGTGCCAGCAGCCTCGCCGACAGCCACCGAATCTATGGCTACACCTTC.

V usage is TRBV10-2 and J usage is TRBJ1-5; D is unresolved. The CDR3 consists of 14 residues. From germline, CDR1 is WSHSY and CDR2 SAAADI. The V and J ends lost 4 bases and 2 bases respectively, with 9 bases between them. The CDR3 DNA sequence: TGCGCCAGCAGTGTGGAGGGCGGCAATCAGCCCCAGCATTTT. Encoded protein: CASSVEGGNQPQHF.

Comments on this clone: In the same sample, other DNA sequences code for this CDR3. V usage is TRBV19 and J usage is TRBJ2-1; D unresolved. The CDR3 is 12 residues long. V was pared by 2 bases and J by 6 bases, with 5 bases between. Germline CDR1 and CDR2: LNHDA and SQIVND (reference sequence). The CDR3 DNA is TGTGCCAGTAGTATACTCGGCAATGAGCAGTTCTTC. As protein: CASSILGNEQFF.

The rearrangement joins TRBV7-6 to TRBJ1-1, with TRBD1 matching 7 bases. In germline, CDR1 is SGHVS, CDR2 FNYEAQ. This CDR3 is built from 15 residues. Losses at the gene ends were 5 bases for V and 7 bases for J; bases not matched to a gene: 13. The CDR3 bases are TGTGCCAGCAGCACCCAAACAGGGGTGTTTGTTGAAGCTTTCTTT. As protein: CASSTQTGVFVEAFF.

The chain employs TRBV6-1 and TRBJ1-1; TRBD1 agrees at 7 bases. The CDR3 length is 15 residues. V lost 3 bases to trimming and J lost 2 bases; unmatched junction nucleotides: 6. CDR1 is MNHNS and CDR2 is SASEGT in the germline V gene. The CDR3 spells CASSDPGQLNTEAFF. Here the CDR3 DNA reads TGTGCCAGCAGTGACCCGGGACAGCTAAACACTGAAGCTTTCTTT.